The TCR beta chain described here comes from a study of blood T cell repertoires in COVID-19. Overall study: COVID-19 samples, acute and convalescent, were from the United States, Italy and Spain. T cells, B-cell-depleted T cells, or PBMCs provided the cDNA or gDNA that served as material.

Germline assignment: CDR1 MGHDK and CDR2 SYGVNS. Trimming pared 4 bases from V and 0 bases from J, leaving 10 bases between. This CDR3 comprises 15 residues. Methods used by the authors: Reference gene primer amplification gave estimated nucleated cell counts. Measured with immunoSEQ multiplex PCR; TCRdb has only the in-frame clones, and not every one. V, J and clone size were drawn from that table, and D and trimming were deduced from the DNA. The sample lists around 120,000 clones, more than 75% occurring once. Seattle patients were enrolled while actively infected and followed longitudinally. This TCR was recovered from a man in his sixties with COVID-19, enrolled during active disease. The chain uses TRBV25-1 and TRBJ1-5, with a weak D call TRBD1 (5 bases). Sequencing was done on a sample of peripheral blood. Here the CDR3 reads CASSGDSYSNQPQHF. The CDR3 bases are TGTGCCAGCAGTGGCGACAGCTATAGCAATCAGCCCCAGCATTTT.